The 29 T cell receptor beta chains below come from one sample, sequenced in a study of response to subunit inactivated influenza vaccine. TCRdb itself ran the RT-PCR reads through MiXCR, one entry per CDR3 protein. The sample consists of about 580,000 distinct CDR3 sequences, 12% to 15% of them appearing once. Here the sequenced sample was PBMCs from blood, taken approximately 12 days after vaccination. The receptors were sampled from a man between 45 and 60 years old who received an inactivated influenza vaccine.

This clonotype was detected many times. The chain recombines TRBV20-1 with TRBJ2-7; maybe TRBD2 (5 bases). The CDR3 runs 15 residues. Germline CDR1 DFQATT, CDR2 SNEGSKA (reference sequence). V was clipped by 3 bases and J by 1 base, with 16 bases between them. This chain's CDR3 is CSARLARVGSYEQYF. The CDR3 DNA follows: TGCAGTGCTAGGCTGGCGAGGGTGGGTTCCTACGAGCAGTACTTC.

This clonotype appeared a few times. The chain has TRBV29-1 and TRBJ2-1, with 11 nucleotides matching TRBD2. CDR1 is SQVTM, CDR2 ANQGSEA, per germline. The CDR3 has 16 amino acids. J lost 5 bases, V lost 0 bases, and 6 bases had no gene match. The CDR3 sequence: CSVEDLVGLADNEQFF. CDR3 bases: TGCAGCGTTGAAGATCTTGTGGGACTAGCGGACAATGAGCAGTTCTTC.

The chain carries TRBV6-5 and TRBJ1-4; D unclear. This CDR3 comprises 15 residues. Germline assignment: CDR1 MNHEY and CDR2 SVGAGI. V lost 0 bases and J lost 2, with 7 bases in between. CDR3 nucleotides: TGTGCCAGCAGTTACTCGTGGGTGACTAATGAAAAACTGTTTTTT. Protein: CASSYSWVTNEKLFF.

This clonotype was observed at least ten times. The V call is TRBV29-1, the J call TRBJ1-5; 9 bases fit TRBD1. Germline V CDR1 and CDR2: SQVTM, ANQGSEA. The V gene end was trimmed by 4 bases and the J gene end by 6 bases; junction bases not matched to a gene: 4. This CDR3 spans 13 amino acids. The CDR3 protein is CSVGTGALQPQHF. Written as DNA, the CDR3 is TGCAGCGTTGGGACAGGGGCGCTTCAGCCCCAGCATTTT.

The chain is built from TRBV12-3 or TRBV12-4 and TRBJ2-7; D might be TRBD1 (5 bases). Trimming removed 3 bases at V and 2 bases at J, with 11 bases between. CDR3 length equals 14 residues. CDR3 loop: CASSLNTGPYEQYF. CDR3 nucleotide sequence: TGTGCCAGCAGTTTGAACACAGGACCCTACGAGCAGTACTTC.

This clonotype was seen more than once but under ten times. The genes are TRBV29-1 and TRBJ2-7; 14 bases are a match to TRBD2. This CDR3 has 15 amino acids. Losses at the gene ends were 5 bases for V and 2 bases for J; bases not matched to a gene: 5. Germline CDR1 SQVTM, CDR2 ANQGSEA. The CDR3 region is CSVLGLAGVPYEQYF. The CDR3 DNA follows: TGCAGCGTTCTGGGACTAGCGGGGGTTCCCTACGAGCAGTACTTC.

This clonotype was observed a few times. This chain uses TRBV7-9 with TRBJ2-7; no reliable D call. CDR3 size: 14 residues. In germline, CDR1 is SEHNR, CDR2 FQNEAQ (reference sequence). V lost 3 bases to trimming and J lost 3 bases, with 12 bases between them. The CDR3 nucleotides are TGTGCCAGCAGCTTGACGCTACCAAACTACGAGCAGTACTTC. As protein: CASSLTLPNYEQYF.

This chain's CDR3 is CATSRVGGGPQHF. The CDR3 nucleotides read TGTGCCACCAGCAGAGTTGGGGGTGGGCCCCAGCATTTT. The gene calls are TRBV15 and TRBJ1-5; a weak D match, TRBD1 (5 bases). Trimming pared 1 base from V and 9 bases from J, leaving 10 bases between. Germline assignment: CDR1 LNHNV and CDR2 YYDKDF (reference sequence). The length of the CDR3 is 13 residues.

The chain combines TRBV20-1 with TRBJ2-7, with 11 nucleotides matching TRBD2. J was trimmed by 5 bases and V by 2 bases; bases with no gene match: 8. There are 15 residues in the CDR3. Germline V lookup: CDR1 DFQATT, CDR2 SNEGSKA (reference sequence). CDR3 protein: CSARPIAGGHHEQYF. The CDR3 DNA reads TGCAGTGCTAGACCCATAGCGGGAGGGCACCACGAGCAGTACTTC.

The chain carries TRBV18 and TRBJ2-2; D gene uncertain. CDR1 KGHSH and CDR2 LQKENI come from the germline V gene. V shed 2 bases and J shed 6 bases, with 7 bases lying between them. This CDR3 is 13 amino acids long. The CDR3 sequence: CASSPSGPGELFF. Here the CDR3 DNA reads TGTGCCAGCTCACCATCCGGCCCCGGGGAGCTGTTTTTT.

The chain has TRBV6-1 and TRBJ1-6, with a tentative D call TRBD1 (5 bases). Germline V gene data show CDR1 as MNHNS and CDR2 as SASEGT. V was clipped by 0 bases and J by 13 bases, with 19 bases between them. The CDR3 consists of 16 residues. The CDR3 protein is CASSEAEGLLIRPLHF. The CDR3 region has the DNA TGTGCCAGCAGTGAAGCGGAGGGGCTTTTAATTCGTCCCCTCCACTTT.

This clonotype was seen repeatedly, ten times or more. V is TRBV7-3 and J is TRBJ2-7, with D perhaps matching TRBD2 (7 bases). V shed 5 bases and J shed 7 bases, with 18 bases lying between them. In germline, CDR1 is SGHTA, CDR2 FQGTGA. The CDR3 sequence is 14 residues long. DNA for the CDR3: TGTGCCAGCAGCCAGGAAGGGGGGGATGTGGAGCAGTACTTC. Translation: CASSQEGGDVEQYF.

In this sample, this clonotype turned up a few times. The genes are TRBV28 and TRBJ1-2; a possible D gene is TRBD1 (5 bases). This CDR3 contains 15 residues. Per germline, CDR1 MDHEN and CDR2 SYDVKM. V lost 4 bases and J lost 5, with 17 bases in between. The CDR3 sequence: CASSSGGTAFYGYTF. In nucleotides, the CDR3 is TGTGCCAGCAGTTCAGGCGGGACCGCCTTTTATGGCTACACCTTC.

The V gene is TRBV7-2, the J gene TRBJ2-3; 8 bases align to TRBD2. Germline V gene data show CDR1 as SGHTA and CDR2 as FQGNSA. This CDR3 spans 16 amino acids. The junction had 8 bases not matched to a gene; V was cut back by 1 base and J by 5 bases. The chain's CDR3 is CASSLGPGGGLDTQYF. The CDR3 coding sequence is TGTGCCAGCAGCTTAGGCCCGGGGGGGGGTTTAGATACGCAGTATTTT.

This clonotype was seen a handful of times. The chain employs TRBV11-1 and TRBJ2-7, with 10 bases aligning to TRBD2. Losses at the gene ends were 7 bases for V and 0 bases for J; bases not matched to a gene: 6. Germline V gives CDR1 SGHAT, CDR2 FQDESV (reference sequence). There are 15 residues in the CDR3. CDR3 sequence (DNA): TGTGCCAGCAAGTTGTCTAGCGGGAGCTCCTACGAGCAGTACTTC. Its protein product is CASKLSSGSSYEQYF.

The chain recombines TRBV20-1 with TRBJ2-7; 7 nucleotides agree with TRBD1. The CDR3 loop spans 14 amino acids. Per the germline V gene, CDR1 is DFQATT and CDR2 is SNEGSKA (reference sequence). The junction had 6 bases not matched to a gene; V was cut back by 1 base and J by 3 bases. The CDR3: CSARGTGVIYEQYF. The CDR3, as DNA: TGCAGTGCTAGAGGGACAGGCGTCATCTACGAGCAGTACTTC.

This clonotype has a handful of counts. The genes are TRBV10-3 and TRBJ2-1; the match to TRBD2 covers 8 bases. CDR3 length equals 15 residues. J lost 6 bases, V lost 8 bases, and 12 bases had no gene match. In germline, CDR1 is ENHRY, CDR2 SYGVKD. The CDR3 loop reads CAIGTSGGGFNEQFF. In DNA form, the CDR3 reads TGTGCCATCGGAACGAGCGGGGGCGGATTCAATGAGCAGTTCTTC.

This clonotype was detected only once. The J gene is TRBJ2-1, the V gene TRBV7-9; 7 positions match TRBD1. After removal of 5 bases from V and 8 bases from J, the junction contained 9 bases not matched to a gene. Germline V lookup: CDR1 SEHNR, CDR2 FQNEAQ (reference sequence). The CDR3 extends over 14 amino acids. Written as DNA, the CDR3 is TGTGCCAGCAGCGCCAACCGGGACAGAGATGAGCAGTTCTTC. Protein product: CASSANRDRDEQFF.

This rearrangement joins TRBV7-2 to TRBJ2-1, with D unresolved. The V gene's germline CDR1 is SGHTA and CDR2 FQGNSA. This CDR3 contains 13 residues. V was cut by 2 bases and J by 6 bases, with 8 bases left in between. The CDR3 is CASSLNEVNEQFF. The DNA of the CDR3 is TGTGCCAGCAGCTTAAATGAGGTCAATGAGCAGTTCTTC.

The J gene is TRBJ1-2, the V gene TRBV12-3 or TRBV12-4; D unresolved. The length of the CDR3 is 14 residues. V lost 4 bases and J lost 2, with 11 bases in between. The CDR3 region is CASSWVEGNYGYTF. The CDR3 DNA sequence: TGTGCCAGCAGTTGGGTGGAAGGAAACTATGGCTACACCTTC.

This clonotype was detected many times. The chain employs TRBV7-9 and TRBJ2-1; D unclear. The ends were cut back, 2 bases at V and 4 bases at J, with 3 bases in the middle. Germline CDR1 reads SEHNR; CDR2 reads FQNEAQ (reference sequence). This CDR3 contains 12 residues. Here the CDR3 DNA reads TGTGCCAGCAGCTTACCTTACAATGAGCAGTTCTTC. This gives the protein CASSLPYNEQFF.

This CDR3 is CASSPNLLETQYF. The CDR3 nucleotides are TGTGCCAGCAGCCCTAACTTATTAGAGACCCAGTACTTC. V usage is TRBV7-9 and J usage is TRBJ2-5; D unresolved. Germline assignment: CDR1 SEHNR and CDR2 FQNEAQ (reference sequence). Trimming took 5 bases from V and 4 from J, leaving 11 bases between them. The CDR3 has 13 amino acids.

The rearrangement uses TRBV6-6 and TRBJ1-5; D is ambiguous. The CDR3 extends over 13 amino acids. CDR1 is MNHNY, CDR2 SVGAGI, per germline (reference sequence). Trimming cost V 5 bases and J 5 bases, with 10 bases left between them. The CDR3: CASSRYSDQPQHF. CDR3 coding DNA: TGTGCCAGCAGTCGCTACAGTGATCAGCCCCAGCATTTT.

This clonotype was detected many times. The chain uses TRBV7-2 and TRBJ2-5; TRBD2 agrees at 9 bases. Germline values: CDR1 SGHTA, CDR2 FQGNSA. This CDR3 is 14 amino acids long. With V trimmed by 5 bases and J by 2 bases, 3 bases remained unmatched. The DNA of the CDR3 is TGTGCCAGCAGCCTTAGCGGGAGTCAAGAGACCCAGTACTTC. This sequence encodes CASSLSGSQETQYF.

This clonotype was detected a few times. The chain joins TRBV5-1 to TRBJ1-2, with D perhaps TRBD1 (5 bases). Germline CDR1 SGHRS, CDR2 YFSETQ. The CDR3 covers 15 residues. V lost 4 bases and J 4 bases, leaving 17 bases between the germline ends. The DNA for the CDR3 is TGCGCCAGCAGCCAAACGGCGGACACCTTCTATGGCTACACCTTC. Translation: CASSQTADTFYGYTF.

The rearrangement links TRBV7-2 to TRBJ2-7, with 12 nucleotides matching TRBD2. With 5 bases clipped from V and 2 bases from J, the junction kept 4 bases outside the gene matches. Germline lookup yields CDR1 SGHTA and CDR2 FQGNSA. CDR3 size: 15 residues. CDR3 residues: CASSTTSGGPYEQYF. Written as DNA, the CDR3 is TGTGCCAGCAGCACGACTAGCGGGGGACCCTACGAGCAGTACTTC.

This clonotype appeared a few times. The V call is TRBV7-9, the J call TRBJ2-1; 12 nucleotides match TRBD2. Germline values: CDR1 SEHNR, CDR2 FQNEAQ (reference sequence). The junction had 5 bases not matched to a gene; V was cut back by 5 bases and J by 6 bases. The CDR3 spans 15 residues. CDR3 in amino acids: CASSTSGRMFNEQFF. The CDR3 DNA reads TGTGCCAGCAGCACTAGCGGGAGGATGTTCAATGAGCAGTTCTTC.

The table lists this clonotype with a few counts. CDR3 nucleotide sequence: TGCGCCAGCAGCCAAGATCGCCTAGCGGGAGGGCCTGGGCAAGAGACCCAGTACTTC. This codes for CASSQDRLAGGPGQETQYF. The gene calls are TRBV4-3 and TRBJ2-5, with TRBD2 matching 12 bases. Germline CDR1 LGHNA, CDR2 YSLEER. With V trimmed by 0 bases and J by 2 bases, 10 bases remained unmatched. The CDR3 extends over 19 amino acids.

This clonotype was seen many times. The chain carries TRBV2 and TRBJ1-2, with D possibly being TRBD1 (5 bases). The germline V gene has CDR1 SNHLY and CDR2 FYNNEI. The length of the CDR3 is 13 residues. The V gene lost 9 bases and the J gene lost 0 bases, with 11 bases spanning the gap. In DNA form, the CDR3 reads TGTGCCAGACTATTGGGGCCTAACTATGGCTACACCTTC. Protein product: CARLLGPNYGYTF. The variable domain in full, completed from reference TRBV2 and TRBJ1-2, reads EPEVTQTPSHQVTQMGQEVILRCVPISNHLYFYWYRQILGQKVEFLVSFYNNEISEKSEIFDDQFSVERPDGSNFTLKIRSTKLEDSAMYFCARLLGPNYGYTFGSGTRLTVV.